What follows are 6 T cell receptor beta chains derived from one specimen sequenced in a study of patients and donors after allogeneic stem cell transplantation. A single record per CDR3 protein comes from TCRdb applying MiXCR to the RT-PCR reads. Of approximately 210,000 distinct CDR3 sequences in the sample, around two fifths are singletons; the top ten hold approximately 32%. The sample consisted of blood, either unsorted or a sorted T cell fraction (not recorded which). The source of these receptors is a human donor who was either an allogeneic HSCT recipient or a stem cell or donor lymphocyte infusion donor (not recorded which). It is not recorded whose cells these are; they may come from a transplant donor.

The chain combines TRBV12-3 or TRBV12-4 with TRBJ1-1; tentatively, D is TRBD1 (6 bases). The CDR3 contains 15 residues. The V and J ends lost 3 bases and 3 bases respectively, with 14 bases between them. CDR3 region: CASSFPGARDTEAFF. In DNA, the CDR3 is TGTGCCAGCAGTTTCCCAGGGGCGCGGGACACTGAAGCTTTCTTT.

The chain employs TRBV7-8 and TRBJ2-3; 7 positions match TRBD2. Germline CDR1 reads SGHVS; CDR2 reads FQNEAQ. Losses at the gene ends were 0 bases for V and 2 bases for J; bases not matched to a gene: 2. The CDR3 totals 15 residues. This CDR3 reads CASSLAGGATDTQYF. CDR3 bases: TGTGCCAGCAGCTTAGCGGGAGGGGCCACAGATACGCAGTATTTT.

J is TRBJ2-7 and V is TRBV3-1; D is possibly TRBD2 (6 bases). V was trimmed by 3 bases and J by 6 bases, leaving 12 bases between them. Germline CDR1 and CDR2: LGHDT and YNNKEL (reference sequence). The CDR3 runs 13 residues. The CDR3: CASSQELAPEQYF. The CDR3 region has the DNA TGTGCCAGCAGCCAGGAACTAGCACCCGAGCAGTACTTC.

The CDR3 region has the DNA TGTGCCAGCCAACAGGATAGCAATCAGCCCCAGCATTTT. This encodes CASQQDSNQPQHF. The chain couples TRBV2 to TRBJ1-5, with D perhaps matching TRBD1 (5 bases). The CDR3 extends over 13 amino acids. V gave up 8 bases and J gave up 0 bases, with 8 bases separating them. Germline assignment: CDR1 SNHLY and CDR2 FYNNEI.

Points on this clonotype: This CDR3 is missing its conserved last phenylalanine or tryptophan, likely due to a read error. V gene TRBV12-3 or TRBV12-4 combines with J gene TRBJ1-1; 7 nucleotides line up with TRBD1. The CDR3 loop spans 15 amino acids. V shed 6 bases and J 5 bases; nucleotides not matched to a gene: 12. In DNA, the CDR3 is TGTGCCAGCAGACCGACACAGGGGATGTGGACTGAAGCTTTCTTG. It encodes CASRPTQGMWTEAFL.

The CDR3 region has the DNA TGTGCCAGCAGTTACCTCAGGGGGGCGGCTAATGAAAAACTGTTTTTT. Its translation: CASSYLRGAANEKLFF. The chain links TRBV28 to TRBJ1-4; TRBD1 agrees at 7 bases. The CDR3 is 16 amino acids. V trimming: 4 bases; J trimming: 3 bases; junction bases outside the gene matches: 8. CDR1 and CDR2 from the germline V gene are MDHEN and SYDVKM.